The rows below give T cell receptor beta chains drawn from one sample of a study of blood T cell repertoires in COVID-19. The protocol was immunoSEQ multiplex PCR, while the TCRdb copy is restricted to in-frame clones and leaves out a portion. The sample includes about 98,000 clones, roughly 82% of them seen just once. The sample comprised peripheral blood. The receptors shown here come from a man between 70 and 80 years old with active or convalescent COVID-19. Both conserved end residues are part of each CDR3. A D gene is named only where the DNA matches it firmly. The listing skips clone size in some rows; elsewhere it reads once, few, many or a size class.

j_call,d_call,v_call,clone_size,cdr3_aa,cdr3_nt
TRBJ2-2,.,TRBV12-2,.,CASRLKTVMNLSLNTGELFF,TGTGCAAGTCGCTTAAAAACAGTAATGAACCTTAGTCTGAACACCGGGGAGCTGTTTTTT
TRBJ2-3,TRBD2,TRBV3-1/TRBV3-2,.,CASSQRGAGVIDTQYF,TGTGCCAGCAGCCAAAGGGGAGCGGGGGTGATAGATACGCAGTATTTT
TRBJ1-6,TRBD1,TRBV5-1,.,CASSSGTAHNSPLHF,TGCGCCAGCAGCTCCGGGACAGCTCACAATTCACCCCTCCACTTT
TRBJ1-6,.,TRBV25-1,once,CASSGATLLYNSPLHF,TGTGCCAGCAGTGGGGCAACGCTCCTCTATAATTCACCCCTCCACTTT
TRBJ1-1,.,TRBV5-4,.,CASSLMMGRDTEAFF,TGTGCCAGCAGCTTGATGATGGGGAGGGACACTGAAGCTTTCTTT
TRBJ1-3,.,TRBV28,few,CASSLGQPSGNTIYF,TGTGCCAGCAGTTTAGGGCAACCCTCTGGAAACACCATATATTTT
TRBJ2-1,.,TRBV6-6,.,CASSYGGATYNEQFF,TGTGCCAGCAGTTACGGGGGGGCTACCTACAATGAGCAGTTCTTC
TRBJ2-1,.,TRBV11-2,.,CASSFGGYNEQFF,TGTGCCAGCAGCTTCGGGGGATACAATGAGCAGTTCTTC
TRBJ2-3,.,TRBV2,once,CASSVAGSSTDTQYF,TGTGCCAGCAGTGTCGCAGGTTCTAGCACAGATACGCAGTATTTT
TRBJ2-1,.,TRBV7-9,.,CASSLLQGYEQFF,TGTGCCAGCAGCTTATTACAGGGCTATGAGCAGTTCTTC
TRBJ2-3,TRBD2,TRBV4-2,.,CASSRTSGDDTQYF,TGTGCCAGCAGCCGGACTAGCGGGGACGATACGCAGTATTTT
TRBJ1-2,.,TRBV20-1,.,CSASGGAGNGYTF,TGCAGTGCTAGTGGCGGGGCTGGAAATGGCTACACCTTC
TRBJ2-3,TRBD2,TRBV2,.,CASNGGASSTDTQYF,TGTGCCAGCAACGGGGGGGCCTCGTCCACAGATACGCAGTATTTT
TRBJ2-5,.,TRBV6-2/TRBV6-3,.,CASSYSNSRETQYF,TGTGCCAGCAGTTACTCGAACAGTAGGGAGACCCAGTACTTC
TRBJ2-5,TRBD2,TRBV27,.,CASSLDGLGQETQYF,TGTGCCAGCAGCCTGGATGGACTAGGGCAAGAGACCCAGTACTTC
TRBJ1-6,.,TRBV7-8,.,CASSSAPAGADNSPLHF,TGTGCCAGCAGCTCAGCGCCTGCAGGCGCCGATAATTCACCCCTCCACTTT
TRBJ2-3,TRBD2,TRBV5-1,.,CASSFYDGGDTQYF,TGCGCCAGCAGCTTCTATGACGGGGGGGATACGCAGTATTTT
TRBJ1-1,.,TRBV7-9,once,CASSFRGGNTEAFF,TGTGCCAGCAGCTTCCGGGGTGGGAACACTGAAGCTTTCTTT
TRBJ1-1,.,TRBV10-2,once,CASSESGNSRNTEAFF,TGCGCCAGCAGTGAGTCGGGCAACTCGAGGAACACTGAAGCTTTCTTT
TRBJ2-3,.,TRBV7-9,.,CASSPGWSTDTQYF,TGTGCCAGCAGCCCGGGGTGGAGCACAGATACGCAGTATTTT
TRBJ1-5,.,TRBV19,.,CASSMAGNQPQHF,TGTGCCAGTAGTATGGCAGGGAATCAGCCCCAGCATTTT
TRBJ2-2,TRBD2,TRBV4-1,.,CASSLNGASGTGELFF,TGCGCCAGCAGCCTAAACGGGGCTAGCGGCACCGGGGAGCTGTTTTTT
TRBJ1-2,.,TRBV7-8,.,CASRRTGTYGYTF,TGTGCCAGCCGGAGAACAGGGACCTATGGCTACACCTTC
TRBJ1-1,.,TRBV5-1,.,CASSTETMNTEAFF,TGCGCCAGCAGCACCGAGACTATGAACACTGAAGCTTTCTTT
TRBJ1-1,.,TRBV27,.,CASSLWGDTEAFF,TGTGCCAGCAGTTTATGGGGGGACACTGAAGCTTTCTTT
TRBJ1-4,TRBD1,TRBV11-2,.,CASSRGQGGEKLFF,TGTGCCAGCAGCCGGGGACAGGGGGGAGAAAAACTGTTTTTT
TRBJ1-2,TRBD1,TRBV27,.,CASSPQGRDGYTF,TGTGCCAGCAGTCCACAGGGGCGTGATGGCTACACCTTC
TRBJ1-1,.,TRBV7-9,.,CASSFGMNTEAFF,TGTGCCAGCAGCTTCGGGATGAACACTGAAGCTTTCTTT
TRBJ2-2,TRBD2,TRBV2,.,CASSQAGGKNTGELFF,TGTGCCAGCAGCCAGGCGGGGGGCAAGAACACCGGGGAGCTGTTTTTT
TRBJ2-2,TRBD1,TRBV5-1,few,CASSLGPSGGAAGELFF,TGCGCCAGCAGCTTAGGCCCGTCAGGGGGCGCCGCCGGGGAGCTGTTTTTT
TRBJ1-2,.,TRBV5-4,once,CASSLTVNYGYTF,TGTGCCAGCAGCTTGACAGTTAACTATGGCTACACCTTC
TRBJ2-7,.,TRBV27,.,CAVGLSYEQYF,TGTGCGGTTGGGCTCTCCTACGAGCAGTACTTC
TRBJ1-3,.,TRBV7-8,.,CASSFGGVLGNTIYF,TGTGCCAGCAGCTTTGGGGGGGTTTTAGGAAACACCATATATTTT
TRBJ1-2,.,TRBV19,.,CASSPDSYGYTF,TGTGCCAGTAGCCCGGACAGCTATGGCTACACCTTC
TRBJ2-6,.,TRBV19,.,CASTPGVPTSGANVLTF,TGTGCCAGTACCCCAGGGGTCCCCACCTCTGGGGCCAACGTCCTGACTTTC
TRBJ2-5,TRBD1,TRBV5-1,.,CASSLGQGVAETQYF,TGCGCCAGCAGCTTGGGACAGGGTGTAGCAGAGACCCAGTACTTC
TRBJ2-2,TRBD1,TRBV29-1,.,CSVAQGVGELFF,TGCAGCGTGGCACAGGGGGTCGGGGAGCTGTTTTTT
TRBJ2-5,.,TRBV2,.,CASSEGRGGWVTQYF,TGTGCCAGCAGTGAGGGCAGGGGCGGATGGGTGACCCAGTACTTC
TRBJ1-6,.,TRBV27,.,CASRNGQGHNSPLHF,TGTGCCAGCAGAAACGGTCAGGGGCATAATTCACCCCTCCACTTT
TRBJ2-7,TRBD1,TRBV7-8,.,CASRTSGTGPYEQYF,TGTGCCAGCAGAACCTCCGGGACAGGTCCCTACGAGCAGTACTTC
TRBJ2-7,.,TRBV3-1/TRBV3-2,.,CASSQRPGLLADEQYF,TGTGCCAGCAGCCAACGACCGGGACTCCTGGCGGACGAGCAGTACTTC
TRBJ2-7,TRBD1,TRBV10-3,.,CAISTTGGTYEQYF,TGTGCCATCAGCACGACAGGGGGAACCTACGAGCAGTACTTC
TRBJ2-7,.,TRBV5-1,.,CASSPGHLTYEQYF,TGCGCCAGTTCTCCGGGACACCTTACCTACGAGCAGTACTTC
TRBJ2-7,.,TRBV6-5,few,CASSYYKQDEQYF,TGTGCCAGCAGTTACTATAAACAGGACGAGCAGTACTTC
TRBJ2-4,.,TRBV4-2,.,CASSQSLPPIDSLAKNIQYF,TGTGCCAGCAGCCAGTCCCTTCCCCCGATCGACAGCCTAGCCAAAAACATTCAGTACTTC